The rows below give T cell receptor beta chains drawn from one sample of a study of blood T cell repertoires in COVID-19. Clones were read by immunoSEQ multiplex PCR, and TCRdb kept only the in-frame ones, dropping some. This table has around 260,000 clones, more than 65% appearing once. Input material: peripheral blood. The origin of the receptors is a person aged 65-85 years with COVID-19, enrolled during active disease. Each CDR3 is given with its conserved first and last residue. D genes are given only for firm matches. The size of a clone is reported for some rows only, either as once, few or many, or as a class for expanded clones.

j_gene: TRBJ2-6; d_gene: .; abundance: .; v_gene: TRBV21-1; CDR3nt: TGTGCCAGCAGCAAAGATTCGGCAGGGGGGACCTCTGGGGCCAACGTCCTGACTTTC; CDR3aa: CASSKDSAGGTSGANVLTF
j_gene: TRBJ2-5; d_gene: .; abundance: .; v_gene: TRBV18; CDR3nt: TGTGCCAGCTCACGGAGGGGGGGCGCAGAGGAGACCCAGTACTTC; CDR3aa: CASSRRGGAEETQYF
j_gene: TRBJ1-1; d_gene: .; abundance: .; v_gene: TRBV19; CDR3nt: TGTGCCAGTAGAACGACAGGGAACACTGAAGCTTTCTTT; CDR3aa: CASRTTGNTEAFF
j_gene: TRBJ2-1; d_gene: .; abundance: .; v_gene: TRBV5-1; CDR3nt: TGCGCCAGCAGCTGGAGGGGCGATGAGCAGTTCTTC; CDR3aa: CASSWRGDEQFF
j_gene: TRBJ2-1; d_gene: TRBD2; abundance: .; v_gene: TRBV19; CDR3nt: TGTGCCAGTAGTAGAGGGACTAGCGGGGCCGATGAGCAGTTCTTC; CDR3aa: CASSRGTSGADEQFF
j_gene: TRBJ1-1; d_gene: .; abundance: .; v_gene: TRBV2; CDR3nt: TGTGCCAGCAGTGCTAGTATGAACACTGAAGCTTTCTTT; CDR3aa: CASSASMNTEAFF
j_gene: TRBJ2-7; d_gene: .; abundance: .; v_gene: TRBV9; CDR3nt: TGTGCCAGCACCTCCGTCGCGTACCCCTACGAGCAGTACTTC; CDR3aa: CASTSVAYPYEQYF
j_gene: TRBJ2-7; d_gene: TRBD1; abundance: .; v_gene: TRBV30; CDR3nt: TGTGCCTGGAGTGCGTTCTCCAGGGGGCTCTACGAGCAGTACTTC; CDR3aa: CAWSAFSRGLYEQYF
j_gene: TRBJ2-2; d_gene: TRBD1; abundance: few; v_gene: TRBV3-1/TRBV3-2; CDR3nt: TGTGCCAAGCAGCAGCCAAGAGGGGACAGGTGTGGTTTTGTTAATAGCAACACCGGGGAGCTGTTTTTT; CDR3aa: CAKQQPRGDRCGFVNSNTGELFF
j_gene: TRBJ2-7; d_gene: TRBD2; abundance: .; v_gene: TRBV14; CDR3nt: TGTGCCAGCAGCCAAGGCCGGACTAGCGGATCCTACGAGCAGTACTTC; CDR3aa: CASSQGRTSGSYEQYF
j_gene: TRBJ2-7; d_gene: TRBD1; abundance: .; v_gene: TRBV7-9; CDR3nt: TGTGCCAGCAGCCCCTACAGGGGGTCGGCGGACGAGCAGTACTTC; CDR3aa: CASSPYRGSADEQYF
j_gene: TRBJ1-2; d_gene: .; abundance: .; v_gene: TRBV10-2; CDR3nt: TGCGCCAGCAGTGACGGTAACTATGGCTACACCTTC; CDR3aa: CASSDGNYGYTF
j_gene: TRBJ1-1; d_gene: .; abundance: .; v_gene: TRBV5-1; CDR3nt: TGCGCCAGCAGGGATACAGGAGCCTTGAACACTGAAGCTTTCTTT; CDR3aa: CASRDTGALNTEAFF
j_gene: TRBJ2-7; d_gene: TRBD2; abundance: .; v_gene: TRBV14; CDR3nt: TGTGCCAGCAGTCTCGGGACTAGCGGGAGGACCCGCTCCTACGAGCAGTACTTC; CDR3aa: CASSLGTSGRTRSYEQYF
j_gene: TRBJ1-5; d_gene: .; abundance: .; v_gene: TRBV5-5; CDR3nt: TGTGCCAGCAGCTTCGAGGTAAATCAGCCCCAGCATTTT; CDR3aa: CASSFEVNQPQHF
j_gene: TRBJ2-7; d_gene: TRBD2; abundance: .; v_gene: TRBV5-1; CDR3nt: TGCGCCAGCAGCTGGGGGGGAAACGAGCAGTACTTC; CDR3aa: CASSWGGNEQYF
j_gene: TRBJ2-4; d_gene: TRBD2; abundance: .; v_gene: TRBV6-6; CDR3nt: TGTGCCAGCAGACCCGCGACTAGCGGGGACCCTTTTCAGTACTTC; CDR3aa: CASRPATSGDPFQYF
j_gene: TRBJ2-2; d_gene: .; abundance: once; v_gene: TRBV4-1; CDR3nt: TGCGCCAGCAGCCCAATTCCAAGGGGGACGGGAACCGGGGAGCTGTTTTTT; CDR3aa: CASSPIPRGTGTGELFF
j_gene: TRBJ1-2; d_gene: TRBD1; abundance: .; v_gene: TRBV10-3; CDR3nt: TGTGCCATCACTCCTCAGACAGGGTTGGGCTACACCTTC; CDR3aa: CAITPQTGLGYTF
j_gene: TRBJ2-3; d_gene: .; abundance: .; v_gene: TRBV12-3/TRBV12-4; CDR3nt: TGTGCCAGCAGTTCCCTCACAGATACGCAGTATTTT; CDR3aa: CASSSLTDTQYF
j_gene: TRBJ2-6; d_gene: TRBD1; abundance: .; v_gene: TRBV7-8; CDR3nt: TGTGCCAGCAGCTTAGCGCGCGTCAGGGGGCGTATTAGGACCTCTGGGGCCAACGTCCTGACTTTC; CDR3aa: CASSLARVRGRIRTSGANVLTF
j_gene: TRBJ2-3; d_gene: TRBD2; abundance: .; v_gene: TRBV11-2; CDR3nt: TGTGCCAGCAGCGAACGGTCACTAGCGGGACCAGATACGCAGTATTTT; CDR3aa: CASSERSLAGPDTQYF
j_gene: TRBJ2-7; d_gene: .; abundance: .; v_gene: TRBV4-3; CDR3nt: TGCGCCAGCAGCCAAGATACGACATTACGCGAGCAGTACTTC; CDR3aa: CASSQDTTLREQYF
j_gene: TRBJ2-1; d_gene: .; abundance: once; v_gene: TRBV5-4; CDR3nt: TGTGCCAGCAGCTTGCGGGCGGGAAATTACAATGAGCAGTTCTTC; CDR3aa: CASSLRAGNYNEQFF
j_gene: TRBJ1-2; d_gene: .; abundance: .; v_gene: TRBV6-5; CDR3nt: TGTGCCAGCAGTTACTCGAGGGCAGCTAACTATGGCTACACCTTC; CDR3aa: CASSYSRAANYGYTF
j_gene: TRBJ1-4; d_gene: .; abundance: .; v_gene: TRBV5-1; CDR3nt: TGCGCCAGCAGCTTCCAGGGTGTCTATGAAAAACTGTTTTTT; CDR3aa: CASSFQGVYEKLFF
j_gene: TRBJ1-2; d_gene: .; abundance: .; v_gene: TRBV12-3/TRBV12-4; CDR3nt: TGTGCCAGCAGGCAGGGAGGTTTTCGTGGCTACACCTTC; CDR3aa: CASRQGGFRGYTF
j_gene: TRBJ1-6; d_gene: TRBD1; abundance: .; v_gene: TRBV13; CDR3nt: TGTGCCAGCAGTAATCAAGGGACAGGGAAATCACCCCTCCACTTT; CDR3aa: CASSNQGTGKSPLHF
j_gene: TRBJ2-7; d_gene: TRBD1; abundance: .; v_gene: TRBV28; CDR3nt: TGTGCCAGCAGAAGGACAGGGGACCCCTACGAGCAGTACTTC; CDR3aa: CASRRTGDPYEQYF
j_gene: TRBJ2-7; d_gene: .; abundance: .; v_gene: TRBV21-1; CDR3nt: TGTGCCAGCATCGAAGCCGACGACAGTTCCTACGAGCAGTACTTC; CDR3aa: CASIEADDSSYEQYF
j_gene: TRBJ2-7; d_gene: TRBD2; abundance: few; v_gene: TRBV3-1/TRBV3-2; CDR3nt: TGTGCCAGCAGCTTTAGCGGGAGATCCTACGAGCAGTACTTC; CDR3aa: CASSFSGRSYEQYF
j_gene: TRBJ2-2; d_gene: TRBD1; abundance: .; v_gene: TRBV3-1/TRBV3-2; CDR3nt: TGTGCCAGCAGCCACCACGACAGGGGGTATCTTGGCGGGGAGCTGTTTTTT; CDR3aa: CASSHHDRGYLGGELFF
j_gene: TRBJ2-3; d_gene: .; abundance: .; v_gene: TRBV6-5; CDR3nt: TGTGCCAGCAGTTACGGGACACTGGGCACAGATACGCAGTATTTT; CDR3aa: CASSYGTLGTDTQYF
j_gene: TRBJ1-2; d_gene: TRBD1; abundance: once; v_gene: TRBV5-6; CDR3nt: TGTGCCAGCAGCTCCCTACCCGCCTTGACAGGGGCGGATGGCTACACCTTC; CDR3aa: CASSSLPALTGADGYTF
j_gene: TRBJ2-3; d_gene: TRBD1; abundance: .; v_gene: TRBV5-3; CDR3nt: TGTGCCAGACCACCGCCCAAAACGGGCCCCTGGACAGGAGATACGCAGTATTTT; CDR3aa: CARPPPKTGPWTGDTQYF
j_gene: TRBJ1-1; d_gene: .; abundance: .; v_gene: TRBV7-8; CDR3nt: TGTGCCAGCAGCTTAGCAGTGGGTGCGGGCACTGAAGCTTTCTTT; CDR3aa: CASSLAVGAGTEAFF
j_gene: TRBJ2-7; d_gene: TRBD2; abundance: .; v_gene: TRBV7-2; CDR3nt: TGTGCCAGCAGCTCCGGGGGGGCGGCGTACGAGCAGTACTTC; CDR3aa: CASSSGGAAYEQYF
j_gene: TRBJ2-1; d_gene: .; abundance: .; v_gene: TRBV5-4; CDR3nt: TGTGCCAGCAGCTTTAGGGGGGGCTACAATGAGCAGTTCTTC; CDR3aa: CASSFRGGYNEQFF
j_gene: TRBJ2-7; d_gene: TRBD2; abundance: .; v_gene: TRBV7-9; CDR3nt: TGTGCCAGCAGCCTCACCGGGACTAGCGGACTCTCCTACGAGCAGTACTTC; CDR3aa: CASSLTGTSGLSYEQYF
j_gene: TRBJ1-6; d_gene: .; abundance: .; v_gene: TRBV7-8; CDR3nt: TGTGCCAGCAGCTTAGCGTCGTCAGGGGTAGGGTCACCCCTCCACTTT; CDR3aa: CASSLASSGVGSPLHF
j_gene: TRBJ1-4; d_gene: TRBD1; abundance: .; v_gene: TRBV19; CDR3nt: TGTGCCAGTAGTATGTCCAGGGGGAGTGAAAAACTGTTTTTT; CDR3aa: CASSMSRGSEKLFF
j_gene: TRBJ2-1; d_gene: TRBD2; abundance: .; v_gene: TRBV5-1; CDR3nt: TGCGCCAGCAGCTTGCTAGCGGGGTCGGACGCCGTTGAGCAGTTCTTC; CDR3aa: CASSLLAGSDAVEQFF
j_gene: TRBJ1-2; d_gene: .; abundance: .; v_gene: TRBV5-6; CDR3nt: TGTGCCAGCAGCCGACAACAGGGCTACACCTTC; CDR3aa: CASSRQQGYTF
j_gene: TRBJ1-2; d_gene: TRBD1; abundance: once; v_gene: TRBV5-5; CDR3nt: TGTGCCAGCAGCTTAAGTACAGGGGGCGGGTATGGCTACACCTTC; CDR3aa: CASSLSTGGGYGYTF
j_gene: TRBJ1-2; d_gene: .; abundance: .; v_gene: TRBV2; CDR3nt: TGTGCCAGCAGTGAAGCCCTGACAGGCTATGGCTACACCTTC; CDR3aa: CASSEALTGYGYTF
j_gene: TRBJ2-7; d_gene: TRBD1; abundance: .; v_gene: TRBV3-1/TRBV3-2; CDR3nt: TGTGCCAGCAGCCCTACCGGGACAGAATCTCCATACGAGCAGTACTTC; CDR3aa: CASSPTGTESPYEQYF
j_gene: TRBJ2-7; d_gene: .; abundance: .; v_gene: TRBV4-1; CDR3nt: TGCGCCAGCAGCCAAGTTAGCAGTCGGGACGAGCAGTACTTC; CDR3aa: CASSQVSSRDEQYF
j_gene: TRBJ1-3; d_gene: .; abundance: .; v_gene: TRBV28; CDR3nt: TGTGCCAGCAGTTCCGCCTCACTCTCTGGAAACACCATATATTTT; CDR3aa: CASSSASLSGNTIYF
j_gene: TRBJ1-3; d_gene: .; abundance: .; v_gene: TRBV28; CDR3nt: TGTGCCAGCGTCGAGGGTCGGGCTGGAAACACCATATATTTT; CDR3aa: CASVEGRAGNTIYF
j_gene: TRBJ1-6; d_gene: TRBD1; abundance: .; v_gene: TRBV3-1/TRBV3-2; CDR3nt: TGTGCCAGCAGCCAAGGTACCAGGGGGCTGTCACCCCTCCACTTT; CDR3aa: CASSQGTRGLSPLHF
j_gene: TRBJ2-5; d_gene: .; abundance: once; v_gene: TRBV12-3/TRBV12-4; CDR3nt: TGTGCCAGCAGTTTCGTCCAGACCCAGTACTTC; CDR3aa: CASSFVQTQYF
j_gene: TRBJ1-6; d_gene: TRBD1; abundance: .; v_gene: TRBV10-3; CDR3nt: TGTGCCATCAGTGAGTCGAAACAGGGGAATTCACCCCTCCACTTT; CDR3aa: CAISESKQGNSPLHF